A selection of T cell receptor beta chains follows, all from one sample in a study of metastatic and nonmetastatic thyroid tumors. Through MiXCR, TCRdb re-clonotyped the PCR reads. The sample records roughly 39,000 clones, around half being singletons. Sequencing was done on a sample of tumor tissue. The receptor set was obtained from a male donor with papillary thyroid cancer or a benign thyroid nodule (not recorded which). Some clones in this sample may be carry-over from other donors' samples. Both conserved end residues are part of each CDR3. The order of the fields is J gene, V gene, clone size, D gene, CDR3 protein, CDR3 DNA. The D gene is left open where the match is weak. Size values are once, few and many counts, or a class for expanded clones, and some rows have none.

>TRBJ2-1|TRBV6-4|-|TRBD1
CASSDSDRGTYNEQFF
TGTGCCAGCAGTGACTCGGACAGGGGGACCTACAATGAGCAGTTCTTC
>TRBJ1-6|TRBV5-6|-|-
CASSSREGINPPLHF
TGTGCCAGCAGCTCTCGGGAGGGGATAAATCCACCCCTCCACTTT
>TRBJ1-3|TRBV30|-|-
CAWSQGNSGNTIYF
TGTGCCTGGAGCCAGGGAAACTCTGGAAACACCATATATTTT
>TRBJ2-6|TRBV4-1|-|-
CASSQDGSSGANVLTF
TGCGCCAGCAGCCAAGATGGGAGCTCTGGGGCCAACGTCCTGACTTTC
>TRBJ2-3|TRBV10-3|-|TRBD2
CAISEPPSGKVTDTQYF
TGTGCCATCAGTGAGCCGCCTAGCGGGAAGGTCACCGATACGCAGTATTTT
>TRBJ2-7|TRBV6-1|-|TRBD1
CASSDRGTGSSYEQYF
TGTGCCAGCAGTGACAGAGGGACAGGGTCATCCTACGAGCAGTACTTC
>TRBJ1-2|TRBV12-3/TRBV12-4|few|-
CASSDARGYGYTF
TGTGCCAGCAGTGATGCGAGGGGCTATGGCTACACCTTC
>TRBJ2-7|TRBV11-3|-|-
CASSLSGAYEQYF
TGTGCCAGCAGCTTGTCAGGGGCCTACGAGCAGTACTTC
>TRBJ2-7|TRBV30|-|-
CAWTQTFTYEQYF
TGTGCCTGGACCCAGACGTTCACCTACGAGCAGTACTTC
>TRBJ1-1|TRBV27|few|TRBD1
CASSRAGTAATEAFF
TGTGCCAGCTCCCGGGCGGGGACAGCGGCCACTGAAGCTTTCTTT
>TRBJ2-6|TRBV18|-|-
CASSLNGPGANVLTF
TGTGCCAGCTCCCTAAACGGGCCTGGGGCCAACGTCCTGACTTTC
>TRBJ2-2|TRBV5-1|-|-
CASSLDRSGELFF
TGCGCCAGCAGCTTGGACCGCTCCGGGGAGCTGTTTTTT
>TRBJ2-7|TRBV6-5|few|-
CASSYSLNIRYEQYF
TGTGCCAGCAGTTACTCGCTGAACATCCGCTACGAGCAGTACTTC
>TRBJ1-5|TRBV20-1|once|TRBD1
CSARTGINQPQHF
TGCAGTGCTAGGACAGGGATCAATCAGCCCCAGCATTTT
>TRBJ1-6|TRBV14|-|-
CASSQDTLWPGANSPLHF
TGTGCCAGCAGCCAAGATACCTTGTGGCCCGGGGCTAATTCACCCCTCCACTTT
>TRBJ2-3|TRBV9|-|-
CASSVSGGPTDTQYF
TGTGCCAGCAGCGTAAGTGGGGGTCCCACAGATACGCAGTATTTT
>TRBJ1-2|TRBV2|few|TRBD1
CASSGDRLGGYTF
TGTGCCAGCAGTGGGGACAGGTTGGGCGGCTACACCTTC
>TRBJ2-7|TRBV5-1|-|TRBD1
CASSSDRGGEQYF
TGCGCCAGCAGCTCGGACAGGGGAGGGGAGCAGTACTTC
>TRBJ2-7|TRBV3-1|-|-
CASSQVHRDEQYF
TGTGCCAGCAGCCAAGTTCATCGGGACGAGCAGTACTTC
>TRBJ1-1|TRBV4-2|-|-
CASSREGREAFF
TGTGCCAGCAGCCGGGAGGGCCGTGAAGCTTTCTTT
>TRBJ2-1|TRBV30|-|TRBD1
CAWSRTGGYEQFF
TGTGCCTGGAGTAGGACAGGGGGCTATGAGCAGTTCTTC
>TRBJ2-1|TRBV5-1|few|TRBD1
CASSLLRTGLDNEQFF
TGCGCCAGCAGCTTGCTTCGGACAGGCCTTGACAATGAGCAGTTCTTC
>TRBJ2-1|TRBV24-1|few|TRBD2
CATSDPSGLGRSEQFF
TGTGCCACCAGTGACCCCTCGGGACTAGGGCGTAGTGAGCAGTTCTTC
>TRBJ1-3|TRBV9|-|-
CASSVEPGGRTGNTIYF
TGTGCCAGCAGCGTAGAACCGGGGGGCAGGACTGGAAACACCATATATTTT
>TRBJ2-1|TRBV6-4|few|-
CASSDSSGTPHNEQFF
TGTGCCAGCAGTGACTCAAGTGGGACTCCCCACAATGAGCAGTTCTTC
>TRBJ1-4|TRBV12-3/TRBV12-4|-|TRBD1
CASTIRSVYRGKLFF
TGTGCCAGCACCATTCGGTCGGTATACAGGGGAAAACTGTTTTTT
>TRBJ1-1|TRBV28|-|-
CASSFGQVKAFF
TGTGCCAGCAGTTTCGGGCAGGTAAAAGCTTTCTTT
>TRBJ1-1|TRBV30|-|-
CAWSWGVNTEAFF
TGTGCCTGGAGTTGGGGGGTGAACACTGAAGCTTTCTTT
>TRBJ1-2|TRBV28|few|-
CASSRLTSGYTF
TGTGCCAGCAGTAGACTCACCTCGGGCTACACCTTC
>TRBJ2-7|TRBV5-1|-|TRBD1
CASSETGLYEQYF
TGCGCCAGCAGCGAGACAGGGCTCTACGAGCAGTACTTC
>TRBJ1-2|TRBV27|few|-
CASSPLQSRGHGYTF
TGTGCCAGCAGTCCCCTCCAGAGCAGGGGACATGGCTACACCTTC
>TRBJ1-2|TRBV18|-|TRBD1
CASRDSLESYTF
TGTGCCAGCCGGGACAGCCTCGAGAGCTACACCTTC
>TRBJ2-7|TRBV20-1|-|-
CSASASHYEQYF
TGCAGTGCTAGTGCCAGTCATTACGAGCAGTACTTC
>TRBJ2-3|TRBV30|-|-
CAWSGLRGQYF
TGTGCCTGGAGTGGACTCAGGGGACAGTATTTT
>TRBJ2-1|TRBV6-1|medium-sized|-
CASSETPRGWKQFF
TGTGCCAGCAGTGAAACGCCTAGAGGGTGGAAGCAGTTCTTC
>TRBJ2-1|TRBV5-1|-|-
CASSFLLALYNEQFF
TGCGCCAGCAGCTTCCTACTAGCTCTCTACAATGAGCAGTTCTTC
>TRBJ1-1|TRBV5-6|-|-
CASSLWRRNTEAFF
TGTGCCAGCAGCTTGTGGCGGAGGAACACTGAAGCTTTCTTT
>TRBJ2-7|TRBV6-1|few|TRBD2
CASRQAGGQYEQYF
TGTGCCAGCAGGCAAGCGGGGGGGCAATACGAGCAGTACTTC
>TRBJ2-7|TRBV6-1|-|-
CASRNRDGEQYF
TGTGCCAGCAGGAACAGGGACGGAGAGCAGTACTTC
>TRBJ2-1|TRBV20-1|few|TRBD1
CSARRDSSYNEQFF
TGCAGTGCTCGCCGGGACAGCTCCTACAATGAGCAGTTCTTC
>TRBJ2-1|TRBV6-5|few|-
CASSYIEPYNEQFF
TGTGCCAGCAGTTACATCGAACCCTACAATGAGCAGTTCTTC
>TRBJ2-7|TRBV9|-|TRBD2
CASSAGADKLAEGHYEQYF
TGTGCCAGCAGCGCGGGGGCGGACAAACTAGCGGAGGGGCACTACGAGCAGTACTTC
>TRBJ1-6|TRBV30|-|-
CAWSVGGTGSPLHF
TGTGCCTGGAGTGTTGGGGGAACGGGTTCACCCCTCCACTTT
>TRBJ2-1|TRBV10-3|-|TRBD2
CAISGGAGNNEQFF
TGTGCCATCAGTGGGGGAGCGGGAAACAATGAGCAGTTCTTC
>TRBJ1-1|TRBV4-2|-|-
CASSQDGNTEAFF
TGTGCCAGCAGCCAAGACGGGAACACTGAAGCTTTCTTT
>TRBJ2-2|TRBV7-9|-|-
CASNVLAGDVGELFF
TGTGCCAGCAACGTGTTGGCGGGCGACGTCGGGGAGCTGTTTTTT
>TRBJ2-1|TRBV20-1|once|-
CSARGEWGLLYNEQFF
TGCAGTGCTAGAGGAGAATGGGGCCTTTTGTACAATGAGCAGTTCTTC
>TRBJ2-1|TRBV7-2|-|-
CASSLAGASYNEQFF
TGTGCCAGCAGCTTAGCAGGGGCTTCCTACAATGAGCAGTTCTTC
>TRBJ2-1|TRBV4-1|-|-
CASSQGRDNEQFF
TGCGCCAGCAGCCAAGGCCGGGACAATGAGCAGTTCTTC
>TRBJ2-7|TRBV7-3|-|-
CASSAGSSSTYEQYF
TGTGCCAGCTCCGCTGGGAGCAGCTCAACCTACGAGCAGTACTTC
>TRBJ2-7|TRBV20-1|-|-
CSGAGTGAFVGEQYF
TGCAGTGGTGCGGGTACGGGGGCCTTCGTGGGAGAGCAGTACTTC
>TRBJ1-1|TRBV24-1|-|-
CATSDPTRGTEAFF
TGTGCCACCAGTGACCCGACGCGGGGGACTGAAGCTTTCTTT
>TRBJ2-2|TRBV19|few|-
CASRGTTNTGELFF
TGTGCCAGTAGAGGCACGACGAACACCGGGGAGCTGTTTTTT
>TRBJ2-1|TRBV11-2|-|TRBD1
CASSSGAGTDYNEQFF
TGTGCCAGCAGCTCCGGGGCCGGGACAGATTACAATGAGCAGTTCTTC
>TRBJ2-5|TRBV6-5|-|-
CATASDQETQYF
TGTGCCACCGCTAGCGACCAAGAGACCCAGTACTTC
>TRBJ2-7|TRBV11-2|few|-
CASSLGEGVRNEQYF
TGTGCCAGCAGCTTAGGTGAGGGAGTAAGGAACGAGCAGTACTTC